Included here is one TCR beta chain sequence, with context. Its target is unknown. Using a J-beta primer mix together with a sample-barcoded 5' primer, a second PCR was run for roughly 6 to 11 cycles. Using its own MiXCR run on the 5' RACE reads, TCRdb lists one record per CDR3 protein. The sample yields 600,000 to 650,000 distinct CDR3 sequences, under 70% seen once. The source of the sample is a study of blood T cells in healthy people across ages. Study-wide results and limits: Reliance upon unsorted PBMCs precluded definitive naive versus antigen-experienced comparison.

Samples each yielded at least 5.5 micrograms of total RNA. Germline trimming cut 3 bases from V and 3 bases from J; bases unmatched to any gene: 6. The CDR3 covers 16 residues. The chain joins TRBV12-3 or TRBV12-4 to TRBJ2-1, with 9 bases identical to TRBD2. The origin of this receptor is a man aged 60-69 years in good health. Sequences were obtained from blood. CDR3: CASSLRREGVYNEQFF. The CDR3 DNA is TGTGCCAGCAGTTTGAGGCGGGAGGGTGTCTACAATGAGCAGTTCTTC.